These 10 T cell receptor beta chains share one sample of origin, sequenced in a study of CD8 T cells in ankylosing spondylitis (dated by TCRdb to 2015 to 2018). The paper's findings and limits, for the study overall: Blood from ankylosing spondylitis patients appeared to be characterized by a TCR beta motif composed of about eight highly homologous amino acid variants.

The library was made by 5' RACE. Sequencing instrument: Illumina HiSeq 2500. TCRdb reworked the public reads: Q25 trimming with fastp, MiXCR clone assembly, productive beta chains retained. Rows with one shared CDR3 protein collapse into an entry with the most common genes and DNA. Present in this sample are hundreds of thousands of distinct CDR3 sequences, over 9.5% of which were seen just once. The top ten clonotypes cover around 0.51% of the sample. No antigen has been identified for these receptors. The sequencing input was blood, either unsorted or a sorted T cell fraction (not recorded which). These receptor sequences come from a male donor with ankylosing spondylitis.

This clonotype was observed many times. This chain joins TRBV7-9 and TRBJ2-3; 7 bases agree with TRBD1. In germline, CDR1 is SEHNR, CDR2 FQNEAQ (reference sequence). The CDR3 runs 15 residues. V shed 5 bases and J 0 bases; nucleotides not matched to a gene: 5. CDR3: CASSHPGQSTDTQYF. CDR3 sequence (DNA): TGTGCCAGCAGCCACCCGGGACAGAGCACAGATACGCAGTATTTT.

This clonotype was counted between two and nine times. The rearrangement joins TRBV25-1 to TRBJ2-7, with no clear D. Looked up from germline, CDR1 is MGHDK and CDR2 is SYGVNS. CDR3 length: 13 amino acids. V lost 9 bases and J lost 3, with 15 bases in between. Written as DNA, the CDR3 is TGTGCCAGTGGGGTGAGAGGCCACTACGAGCAGTACTTC. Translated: CASGVRGHYEQYF.

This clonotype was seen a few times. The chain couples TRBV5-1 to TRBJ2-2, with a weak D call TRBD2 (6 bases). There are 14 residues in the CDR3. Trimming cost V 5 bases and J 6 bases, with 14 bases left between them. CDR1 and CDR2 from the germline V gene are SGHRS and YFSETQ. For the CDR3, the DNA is TGCGCCAGCAGGCCGGGACTTCCTCCCGGGGAGCTGTTTTTT. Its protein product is CASRPGLPPGELFF.

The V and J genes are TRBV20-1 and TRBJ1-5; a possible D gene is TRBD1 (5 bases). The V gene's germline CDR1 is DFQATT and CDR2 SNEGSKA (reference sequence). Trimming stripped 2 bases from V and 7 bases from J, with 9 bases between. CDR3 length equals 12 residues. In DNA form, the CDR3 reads TGCAGTGCTAGAAGGGGAGAACAGCCCCAGCATTTT. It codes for CSARRGEQPQHF.

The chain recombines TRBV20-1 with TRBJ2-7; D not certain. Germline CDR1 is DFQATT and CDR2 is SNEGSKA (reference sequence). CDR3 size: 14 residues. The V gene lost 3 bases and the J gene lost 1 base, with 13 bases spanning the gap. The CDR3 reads CSARELSYSYEQYF. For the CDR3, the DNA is TGCAGTGCTAGGGAGCTGAGTTATTCCTACGAGCAGTACTTC.

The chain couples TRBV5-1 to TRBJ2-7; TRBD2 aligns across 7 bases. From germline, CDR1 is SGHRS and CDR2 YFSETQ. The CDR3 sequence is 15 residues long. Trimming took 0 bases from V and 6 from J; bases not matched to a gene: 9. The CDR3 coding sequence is TGCGCCAGCAGCTTGGCCAGGAGGGAGGGACGCGAGCAGTACTTC. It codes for CASSLARREGREQYF.

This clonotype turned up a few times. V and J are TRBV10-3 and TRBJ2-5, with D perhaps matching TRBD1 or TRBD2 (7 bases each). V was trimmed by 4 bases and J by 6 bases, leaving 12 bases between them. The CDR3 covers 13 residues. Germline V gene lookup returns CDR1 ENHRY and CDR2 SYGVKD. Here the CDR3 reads CAISGQGGQTQYF. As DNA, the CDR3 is TGTGCCATCAGTGGGCAGGGGGGGCAGACCCAGTACTTC.

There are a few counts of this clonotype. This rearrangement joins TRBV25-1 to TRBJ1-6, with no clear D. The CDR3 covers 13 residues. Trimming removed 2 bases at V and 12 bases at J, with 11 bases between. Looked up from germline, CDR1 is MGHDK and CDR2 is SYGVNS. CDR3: CASSETMGVPLHF. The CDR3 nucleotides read TGTGCCAGCAGTGAAACCATGGGCGTACCCCTCCACTTT.

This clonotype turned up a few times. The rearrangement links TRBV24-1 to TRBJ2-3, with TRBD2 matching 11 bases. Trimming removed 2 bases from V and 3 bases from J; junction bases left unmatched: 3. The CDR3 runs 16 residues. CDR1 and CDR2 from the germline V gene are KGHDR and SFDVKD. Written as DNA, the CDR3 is TGTGCCACCAGTGATTCACTAGCGGGAGAGACAGATACGCAGTATTTT. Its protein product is CATSDSLAGETDTQYF.

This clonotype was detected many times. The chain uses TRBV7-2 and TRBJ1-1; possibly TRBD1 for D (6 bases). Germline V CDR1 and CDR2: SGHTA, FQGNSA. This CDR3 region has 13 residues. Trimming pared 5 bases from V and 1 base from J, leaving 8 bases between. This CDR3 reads CASSGQPNTEAFF. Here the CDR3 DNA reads TGTGCCAGCAGCGGACAGCCGAACACTGAAGCTTTCTTT.